A single sample is the source of the 9 T cell receptor beta chains below, sequenced in a study of T cell repertoires in cytomegalovirus infection. TCRdb analysed the reads with MiXCR anew, one entry per CDR3 protein. Of about 740,000 distinct CDR3 sequences listed, about 40% are singletons. Sequencing was performed on PBMCs. These receptors were obtained from a human donor in good health (CMV status not recorded). Some clones in this sample may be carry-over from other donors' samples.

This chain connects TRBV12-3 or TRBV12-4 to TRBJ2-1; D possibly corresponds to TRBD2 (5 bases). V lost 7 bases and J lost 14, with 21 bases in between. The CDR3 sequence is 13 residues long. The CDR3 here is CASKRTGLDLEFF. The CDR3 DNA reads as TGTGCCAGCAAAAGAACCGGACTGGACCTGGAGTTCTTC.

The chain links TRBV28 to TRBJ1-6; D possibly corresponds to TRBD1 (5 bases). Germline V gene lookup returns CDR1 MDHEN and CDR2 SYDVKM. V lost 5 bases and J 9 bases, leaving 26 bases between the germline ends. The CDR3 has 18 amino acids. The CDR3 loop reads CASSPQSGAPQPLSPLHF. CDR3 nucleotides: TGTGCCAGCAGTCCCCAATCCGGGGCCCCACAGCCTCTTTCACCCCTCCACTTT.

The J gene is TRBJ2-2, the V gene TRBV12-3 or TRBV12-4; 7 bases map to TRBD2. V lost 4 bases, J lost 7 bases, and 18 bases stayed unmatched. The CDR3 loop spans 18 amino acids. CDR3 sequence (DNA): TGTGCCAGCAGTTCCTCCTCTACTAGCGAGAGGGCCATCGGGGAGCTGTTTTTT. Protein sequence: CASSSSSTSERAIGELFF.

This clonotype was detected only a few times. The chain links TRBV28 to TRBJ2-1; 8 positions match TRBD1. The junction had 11 bases not matched to a gene; V was cut back by 5 bases and J by 5 bases. Germline CDR1 MDHEN, CDR2 SYDVKM. This CDR3 contains 16 residues. The CDR3, as DNA: TGTGCCAGCAGTGTGCCTCGGGACAGGAGAAACAATGAGCAGTTCTTC. It codes for CASSVPRDRRNNEQFF.

This clonotype has only a few counts. This chain connects TRBV12-3 or TRBV12-4 to TRBJ2-2; D not certain. The germline V and J ends were trimmed by 3 bases and 2 bases, with 4 bases remaining between them. The CDR3 extends over 13 amino acids. The CDR3 spells CASSFSNTGELFF. The CDR3 region has the DNA TGTGCCAGCAGTTTTTCCAACACCGGGGAGCTGTTTTTT.

For this clonotype: The final CDR3 position lacks the conserved phenylalanine or tryptophan, pointing to a likely read error. The chain joins TRBV7-8 to TRBJ1-5, with D tentatively TRBD1 (5 bases). CDR3 size: 16 residues. CDR1 and CDR2 from the germline V gene are SGHVS and FQNEAQ. The CDR3 nucleotides are TGTGCGAGCAGGGCAGGGAGAGGGCAGCCCAATCAGCCCCAGCATTGT. Translating it yields CASRAGRGQPNQPQHC.

Turning to this clonotype: A junction end diverges from the germline sequence, so it may reflect a read error. The chain has TRBV4-3 and TRBJ1-1; D is perhaps TRBD1 (6 bases). The CDR3 runs 18 residues. Germline loops: CDR1 LGHNA, CDR2 YSLEER. The CDR3 sequence: CASSQKGFTGGGNTEALF. CDR3 bases: TGCGCCAGCAGCCAAAAGGGGTTTACAGGAGGGGGGAACACTGAAGCTTTATTT.

The gene calls are TRBV15 and TRBJ2-4; D might be TRBD1 (5 bases). Germline CDR1 and CDR2: LNHNV and YYDKDF (reference sequence). V was cut by 5 bases and J by 7 bases, with 15 bases left in between. The CDR3 loop spans 14 amino acids. This chain's CDR3 is CATSRRTTDNIQYF. For the CDR3, the DNA is TGTGCCACCAGCCGAAGAACGACAGATAACATTCAGTACTTC.

This clonotype was recorded once. This sequence joins TRBV28 and TRBJ2-7, with TRBD2 identical over 11 bases. There are 14 residues in the CDR3. Germline trimming cut 6 bases from V and 6 bases from J; bases unmatched to any gene: 7. CDR1 and CDR2 (germline): MDHEN, SYDVKM. CDR3 loop: CASSHTSGGAEQYF. Written as DNA, the CDR3 is TGTGCCAGCAGCCATACTAGCGGGGGAGCCGAGCAGTACTTC. Together with reference TRBV28 and TRBJ2-7, the CDR3 gives the full variable domain: DVKVTQSSRYLVKRTGEKVFLECVQDMDHENMFWYRQDPGLGLRLIYFSYDVKMKEKGDIPEGYSVSREKKERFSLILESASTNQTSMYLCASSHTSGGAEQYFGPGTRLTVT.